The 12 T cell receptor beta chains presented below share a single source sample, sequenced in a study of T cell repertoires in cytomegalovirus infection. TCRdb redid the calling of the reads with MiXCR, one entry per CDR3 protein. The sample contains about 900,000 distinct CDR3 sequences, approximately 30% of which appear only once. No antigen has been assigned to these receptors. The specimen comprised cultured CD8+ T cells from PBMCs, sampled from culture after CMV antigen stimulation. The receptors shown here come from a human donor in good health (CMV status not recorded). Some clones in this sample may be carry-over from other donors' samples.

This clonotype was detected only a few times. The chain recombines TRBV15 with TRBJ2-5; D is perhaps TRBD2 (5 bases). The germline V gene has CDR1 LNHNV and CDR2 YYDKDF (reference sequence). V dropped 3 bases and J dropped 5 bases, with 19 bases sitting between them. The CDR3 extends over 16 amino acids. CDR3 loop: CATSSSGSQRRETQYF. The DNA of the CDR3 is TGTGCCACCAGCAGCTCCGGGTCCCAAAGGAGGGAGACCCAGTACTTC.

The V and J genes are TRBV7-2 and TRBJ1-1; D possibly corresponds to TRBD1 (5 bases). Germline V gene data show CDR1 as SGHTA and CDR2 as FQGNSA. The CDR3 has 19 amino acids. Trimming stripped 3 bases from V and 0 bases from J, with 23 bases between. The CDR3 loop reads CASSFSISERGAMNTEAFF. The DNA of the CDR3 is TGTGCCAGCAGCTTCAGTATATCGGAACGGGGCGCCATGAACACTGAAGCTTTCTTT.

This clonotype appeared many times. The rearrangement links TRBV27 to TRBJ2-7; unclear D gene. Trimming left V 4 bases short and J 6 bases short, with 25 bases between. Per the germline V gene, CDR1 is MNHEY and CDR2 is SMNVEV (reference sequence). This CDR3 comprises 17 residues. CDR3 sequence: CASSSPLFDGIHAEQYF. For the CDR3, the DNA is TGTGCCAGCAGTTCCCCCCTCTTCGACGGAATTCACGCCGAGCAGTACTTC.

This clonotype was observed at least ten times. This chain's CDR3 is CASSPRTGDNQPQHF. CDR3 nucleotide sequence: TGTGCCAGCAGCCCCCGGACAGGGGATAATCAGCCCCAGCATTTT. The chain uses TRBV28 and TRBJ1-5, with TRBD1 identical over 9 bases. CDR3 size: 15 residues. Germline V gene data show CDR1 as MDHEN and CDR2 as SYDVKM. V was pared by 6 bases and J by 4 bases, with 7 bases of the junction left unmatched.

This clonotype was found a few times. The CDR3 loop reads CASSQDQRQRCQPQHF. The DNA for the CDR3 is TGTGCCAGCAGCCAAGATCAACGGCAGCGGTGTCAGCCCCAGCATTTT. This chain joins TRBV14 and TRBJ1-5; no definite D call. Germline V lookup: CDR1 SGHDN, CDR2 FVKESK. The CDR3 is 16 residues long. With 0 bases removed from V and 6 bases from J, the gap between germline ends came to 15 bases.

V gene TRBV4-2 combines with J gene TRBJ2-7, with D perhaps matching TRBD2 (6 bases). The germline gives CDR1 LGHNA, CDR2 YNFKEQ. This CDR3 has 15 amino acids. V was shortened by 0 bases and J by 3 bases, with 12 bases between the two germline ends. This CDR3 reads CASSQDRTTYYEQYF. CDR3 DNA sequence: TGTGCCAGCAGCCAAGATCGGACTACCTACTACGAGCAGTACTTC.

This clonotype has a handful of counts. V and J are TRBV27 and TRBJ1-6; the D gene is possibly TRBD1 (5 bases). V shed 2 bases and J shed 0 bases, with 8 bases lying between them. The CDR3 contains 16 residues. CDR1 and CDR2 from the germline V gene are MNHEY and SMNVEV (reference sequence). The CDR3 region has the DNA TGTGCCAGCAGTTTAGATAGGGGCTCCTATAATTCACCCCTCCACTTT. This codes for CASSLDRGSYNSPLHF.

This clonotype was observed at least ten times. The chain recombines TRBV10-3 with TRBJ2-5, with D maybe TRBD2 (6 bases). Trimming pared 0 bases from V and 4 bases from J, leaving 9 bases between. This CDR3 is 14 amino acids long. Germline values: CDR1 ENHRY, CDR2 SYGVKD. CDR3: CAISESGGRETQYF. The CDR3, as DNA: TGTGCCATCAGTGAGTCGGGGGGAAGAGAGACCCAGTACTTC.

This clonotype was counted many times. The CDR3 here is CASSPTLGPNTEAFF. The CDR3, as DNA: TGTGCCAGCAGCCCAACTTTAGGACCGAACACTGAAGCTTTCTTT. This sequence joins TRBV7-2 and TRBJ1-1; D is uncertain. The CDR3 consists of 15 residues. Germline V gene lookup returns CDR1 SGHTA and CDR2 FQGNSA. With 5 bases removed from V and 1 base from J, the gap between germline ends came to 14 bases.

This rearrangement joins TRBV4-2 to TRBJ2-1; TRBD2 is a possible D gene (5 bases). The CDR3 loop spans 14 amino acids. The V gene's germline CDR1 is LGHNA and CDR2 YNFKEQ. Trimming removed 3 bases from V and 7 bases from J, with 13 bases in between. In nucleotides, the CDR3 is TGTGCCAGCAGCCAGCGGCTAGCCAATAATGAGCAGTTCTTC. This codes for CASSQRLANNEQFF.

Ten or more counts support this clonotype. The J gene is TRBJ2-4, the V gene TRBV6-2 or TRBV6-3, with TRBD1 identical over 9 bases. This CDR3 comprises 17 residues. Germline trimming cut 2 bases from V and 1 base from J; bases unmatched to any gene: 6. Germline CDR1 reads MNHEY; CDR2 reads SVGEGT. In DNA form, the CDR3 reads TGTGCCAGCAGTTACGGTCCCGGGACAGGGGCCAAAAACATTCAGTACTTC. Translating it yields CASSYGPGTGAKNIQYF.

The chain combines TRBV4-3 with TRBJ2-5; TRBD2 aligns across 13 bases. The CDR3 runs 17 residues. V was clipped by 0 bases and J by 5 bases; unmatched bases: 6. The germline CDR1 and CDR2 sequences are LGHNA and YSLEER. The CDR3 region has the DNA TGCGCCAGCAGCCAAGATCGACTAGCGGGGGGACTGGAGACCCAGTACTTC. Residues: CASSQDRLAGGLETQYF.